These 9 T cell receptor beta chains were sequenced from one sample in a study of prognosis after radiotherapy for stage I lung cancer. Amplification of TCR beta CDR3 from genomic DNA used two-round multiplex PCR. The first PCR round targeted every TRBV and TRBJ gene with specific primers. TCRdb processed the multiplex PCR reads anew with MiXCR; each CDR3 protein has one entry. Counted here are around 28,000 distinct CDR3 sequences, approximately 51% occurring once; the ten biggest clones make up 16%. This sample comprised PBMCs, obtained before or after stereotactic body radiation therapy (not recorded which). All receptors derive from a donor of 50 years or more with non-small cell lung cancer.

The chain has TRBV20-1 and TRBJ2-1; TRBD2 aligns across 10 bases. CDR1 DFQATT and CDR2 SNEGSKA come from the germline V gene (reference sequence). This CDR3 has 14 residues. The CDR3 sequence: CRESWTSGYNEQFF. The CDR3 nucleotides read TGCAGAGAATCCTGGACTAGCGGCTACAATGAGCAGTTCTTC.

CDR3 region: CSARGVGQGAYEQYF. The CDR3 DNA reads as TGCAGTGCTAGAGGAGTAGGACAGGGGGCCTACGAGCAGTACTTC. This sequence joins TRBV20-1 and TRBJ2-7; 10 positions match TRBD1. This CDR3 is 15 amino acids long. Trimming took 1 base from V and 2 from J; bases not matched to a gene: 5. In germline, CDR1 is DFQATT, CDR2 SNEGSKA (reference sequence).

This clonotype was recorded at least ten times. This rearrangement joins TRBV5-6 to TRBJ2-3, with TRBD2 matching over 9 bases. J gave up 5 bases and V 1 base, and 8 bases lay outside the gene matches. CDR3 size: 16 residues. Per germline, CDR1 SGHDT and CDR2 YYEEEE. The CDR3 DNA is TGTGCCAGCAGCTTGATTCGCGGGAGGGCCCTAGATACGCAGTATTTT. Translated: CASSLIRGRALDTQYF.

Comments on this clonotype: A single base separates this from a much larger clone, so it may be a read error. This chain uses TRBV3-2 with TRBJ2-7; the table's TRBD1 call for D was not verified on the DNA. TRBV3-2 is annotated as a pseudogene. This CDR3 comprises 17 residues. The CDR3 protein is CASSQPSGTGVYYDQYF. Here the CDR3 DNA reads TGTGCCAGCAGCCAACCCTCCGGGACAGGGGTATACTACGATCAGTACTTC.

This clonotype is medium-sized. This sequence joins TRBV12-3 or TRBV12-4 and TRBJ1-2, with a weak D call TRBD1 (5 bases). V was trimmed by 6 bases and J by 1 base, leaving 9 bases between them. This CDR3 contains 13 residues. This CDR3 reads CASSQGYNYGYTF. CDR3 DNA sequence: TGTGCCAGCAGCCAGGGTTATAACTATGGCTACACCTTC.

Worth noting for this clonotype: Since a far larger clone is one base different, this is likely a read error. The chain couples TRBV7-9 to TRBJ2-5, with 7 bases fitting TRBD2. CDR1 is SEHNR and CDR2 is FQNEAQ in the germline V gene (reference sequence). With 5 bases clipped from V and 4 bases from J, the junction kept 10 bases outside the gene matches. The CDR3 length is 15 residues. CDR3 in amino acids: CASSLQEGGPETQYF. DNA for the CDR3: TGTGCCAGCAGCCTCCAGGAGGGAGGGCCAGAGACCCAGTACTTC.

In its sample, this clonotype was seen many times. CDR3: CASSYSIQGAFGNTIYF. CDR3 in DNA: TGTGCCAGCAGTTACTCGATACAGGGGGCTTTTGGAAACACCATATATTTT. The chain uses TRBV6-5 and TRBJ1-3, with 9 bases lining up with TRBD1. Germline CDR1 is MNHEY and CDR2 is SVGAGI. Losses at the gene ends were 0 bases for V and 3 bases for J; bases not matched to a gene: 6. The CDR3 consists of 17 residues.

This clonotype appeared many times. The gene calls are TRBV2 and TRBJ2-5; 7 nucleotides match TRBD1. Germline V CDR1 and CDR2: SNHLY, FYNNEI. V shed 3 bases and J 5 bases; nucleotides not matched to a gene: 12. CDR3 length: 16 residues. The chain's CDR3 is CASSDRTGRTVETQYF. The CDR3 nucleotides are TGTGCCAGCAGTGATCGGACAGGTCGGACGGTGGAGACCCAGTACTTC.

Concerning this clonotype: This may stem from a read error, because a much larger clone lies one nucleotide away. V gene TRBV7-3 combines with J gene TRBJ2-7; TRBD2 might be the D (6 bases). Trimming pared 4 bases from V and 1 base from J, leaving 20 bases between. The CDR3 consists of 17 residues. Per germline, CDR1 SGHTA and CDR2 FQGTGA. CDR3 sequence reads: CASSSQSASEQSYEQYF. As DNA, the CDR3 is TGTGCCAGCAGCTCACAGAGTGCTAGCGAGCAATCCTACGAGCAGTACTTC.